The next 20 T cell receptor beta chains were all read from a single sample in a study of cytomegalovirus exposure and HLA in healthy donors. Vbeta (60) and Jbeta (13) primers were used in the PCR. Libraries were prepared by immunoSEQ multiplex PCR; TCRdb keeps only in-frame clonotypes and omits some of them. The data contain about 180,000 clones, 75% of them singletons. The sequencing sample was made of PBMCs. Receptor source: a male donor in good health and CMV-seronegative.

V gene TRBV9 combines with J gene TRBJ2-1; 11 bases map to TRBD2. This CDR3 has 16 residues. V trimming: 3 bases; J trimming: 3 bases; junction bases outside the gene matches: 5. The germline V gene encodes CDR1 SGDLS and CDR2 YYNGEE. The CDR3 DNA reads TGTGCCAGCAGCGAGAGACTAGCGGGGAGCTACAATGAGCAGTTCTTC. Protein product: CASSERLAGSYNEQFF.

This clone has only one observation. This sequence joins TRBV5-4 and TRBJ2-1, with TRBD2 identical over 9 bases. This CDR3 spans 17 amino acids. V shed 1 base, J shed 4 bases, and the junction held 9 bases outside the gene matches. Germline loops: CDR1 SGHNT, CDR2 YYREEE (reference sequence). The DNA of the CDR3 is TGTGCCAGCAGCTTGACTAGCGGGTCCTTGGGTTACAATGAGCAGTTCTTC. This translates into CASSLTSGSLGYNEQFF.

Only a few counts were recorded for this clone. The chain links TRBV4-3 to TRBJ2-2; maybe TRBD1 (6 bases). V was cut by 3 bases and J by 4 bases, with 15 bases left in between. Germline V gives CDR1 LGHNA, CDR2 YSLEER. CDR3 length: 16 residues. The chain's CDR3 is CASSQELRGGTGELFF. CDR3 bases: TGCGCCAGCAGCCAGGAATTACGAGGGGGCACCGGGGAGCTGTTTTTT.

This chain links TRBV12-5 with TRBJ1-2; maybe TRBD1 (5 bases). The CDR3 runs 12 residues. V was trimmed by 3 bases and J by 10 bases, leaving 12 bases between them. Germline V gives CDR1 LGHNT, CDR2 FRNRAP. The CDR3 sequence is CASGLSTGDYTF. In DNA, the CDR3 is TGTGCTAGTGGTTTATCTACAGGAGACTACACCTTC.

CDR3 residues: CASSVGNSYEQYF. The CDR3 DNA is TGTGCCAGCAGCGTAGGTAATTCCTACGAGCAGTACTTC. V and J are TRBV9 and TRBJ2-7; the D is unclear. With 0 bases removed from V and 1 base from J, the gap between germline ends came to 5 bases. This CDR3 contains 13 residues. Germline V lookup: CDR1 SGDLS, CDR2 YYNGEE. Drawing the rest from reference TRBV9 and TRBJ2-7, the complete variable domain is DSGVTQTPKHLITATGQRVTLRCSPRSGDLSVYWYQQSLDQGLQFLIQYYNGEERAKGNILERFSAQQFPDLHSELNLSSLELGDSALYFCASSVGNSYEQYFGPGTRLTVT.

This clone was recorded only once. The chain recombines TRBV29-1 with TRBJ2-4; D gene uncertain. The CDR3 is made up of 14 amino acids. CDR1 and CDR2 (germline): SQVTM, ANQGSEA. V shed 6 bases and J shed 7 bases, with 19 bases lying between them. The CDR3: CSVYTRGNRNIQYF. CDR3 nucleotide sequence: TGCAGCGTATACACTCGAGGAAATAGGAACATTCAGTACTTC.

The chain joins TRBV5-1 to TRBJ2-5; perhaps TRBD1 as D (6 bases). The CDR3 loop spans 14 amino acids. V was trimmed by 0 bases and J by 1 base, leaving 7 bases between them. CDR1 is SGHRS, CDR2 YFSETQ, per germline. The CDR3 DNA follows: TGCGCCAGCAGCTTGGGGGGGCCCCAAGAGACCCAGTACTTC. It specifies CASSLGGPQETQYF.

This clone was found a few times. The rearrangement joins TRBV2 to TRBJ2-1; 9 nucleotides agree with TRBD2. The CDR3 loop spans 14 amino acids. With V trimmed by 8 bases and J by 2 bases, 4 bases remained unmatched. Germline V CDR1 and CDR2: SNHLY, FYNNEI. CDR3 in DNA: TGTGCCAGCCCCTTAGCGGGAGCCTACAATGAGCAGTTCTTC. It translates to CASPLAGAYNEQFF.

Only a few counts were recorded for this clone. J is TRBJ1-2 and V is TRBV28, with TRBD1 identical over 8 bases. Trimming took 7 bases from V and 4 from J; bases not matched to a gene: 11. The germline CDR1 and CDR2 sequences are MDHEN and SYDVKM. This CDR3 comprises 15 residues. The CDR3 DNA follows: TGTGCCAGCACCTTATCAGGGGGCTCGGTCTATGGCTACACCTTC. Translation: CASTLSGGSVYGYTF.

This sequence joins TRBV28 and TRBJ2-1, with 9 nucleotides matching TRBD2. CDR3 length equals 16 residues. Germline lookup yields CDR1 MDHEN and CDR2 SYDVKM. Germline trimming cut 1 base from V and 6 bases from J; bases unmatched to any gene: 7. The CDR3 DNA reads as TGTGCCAGCAGTTTATATAAGCGGGAGGCAACCAATGAGCAGTTCTTC. This sequence encodes CASSLYKREATNEQFF.

The chain recombines TRBV25-1 with TRBJ1-2; D is unclear. This CDR3 spans 18 amino acids. Germline CDR1 MGHDK, CDR2 SYGVNS. The V end was cut by 3 bases, the J end by 1 base, with 21 bases between. CDR3 residues: CASSDSGVHPKNNYGYTF. The CDR3 DNA reads TGTGCCAGCAGTGATAGCGGAGTCCACCCGAAGAATAACTATGGCTACACCTTC.

For this clone: The identical CDR3 is also encoded by other nucleotide sequences in the sample. The chain combines TRBV18 with TRBJ1-5; 9 bases line up with TRBD1. Germline V CDR1 and CDR2: KGHSH, LQKENI. The CDR3 runs 14 residues. The J segment lost 4 bases and the V segment lost 3 bases, leaving 1 base of the junction unmatched. Here the CDR3 reads CASSPGQGNQPQHF. The CDR3 DNA reads TGTGCCAGCTCACCGGGACAGGGTAATCAGCCCCAGCATTTT.

The chain is built from TRBV5-5 and TRBJ1-2, with 9 nucleotides matching TRBD1. The V segment lost 2 bases and the J segment 0 bases; nucleotides outside the gene matches: 2. The germline V gene encodes CDR1 SGHKS and CDR2 YYEKEE (reference sequence). The CDR3 runs to 15 residues. The chain's CDR3 is CASSLGTGPNYGYTF. CDR3 nucleotides: TGTGCCAGCAGCTTAGGGACAGGGCCTAACTATGGCTACACCTTC.

This clone was seen only once. V and J are TRBV19 and TRBJ1-5, with D maybe TRBD1 (5 bases). Germline loops: CDR1 LNHDA, CDR2 SQIVND (reference sequence). This CDR3 is 13 amino acids long. Trimming removed 7 bases at V and 2 bases at J, with 9 bases between. As DNA, the CDR3 is TGTGCCAGTAAGGACAAGCGCAATCAGCCCCAGCATTTT. It codes for CASKDKRNQPQHF.

This chain uses TRBV12-5 with TRBJ2-3, with D possibly TRBD2 on 6 matching bases. Per germline, CDR1 LGHNT and CDR2 FRNRAP. The CDR3 runs 14 residues. The CDR3 DNA sequence: TGTGCCCTTCTCTTAGCGGCCCGCACAGATACGCAGTATTTT. It encodes CALLLAARTDTQYF.

A single count supports this clone. The rearrangement links TRBV11-2 to TRBJ1-1, with 10 bases lining up with TRBD1. The V and J ends lost 5 bases and 2 bases, in that order; junction bases with no gene match: 5. Germline-derived CDR1 and CDR2 are SGHAT and FQNNGV. CDR3 size: 15 residues. The CDR3 sequence is CASSVETGGNTEAFF. The CDR3, as DNA: TGTGCCAGCAGCGTGGAGACAGGGGGCAACACTGAAGCTTTCTTT.

The chain couples TRBV28 to TRBJ1-2; weak D call: TRBD1 (6 bases). The V and J ends lost 6 bases and 4 bases respectively, with 12 bases between them. The length of the CDR3 is 13 residues. Germline V gene sequence: CDR1 MDHEN, CDR2 SYDVKM. Here the CDR3 DNA reads TGTGCCAGCAGGCAACAGGGCGGCTATGGCTACACCTTC. This encodes CASRQQGGYGYTF.

This CDR3 reads CASSIRRGTKRHEQYF. The CDR3 DNA reads as TGTGCCAGCAGTATCCGAAGGGGGACGAAACGCCACGAGCAGTACTTC. The J gene is TRBJ2-7, the V gene TRBV27; a possible D gene is TRBD1 (6 bases). Trimming removed 5 bases at V and 5 bases at J, with 22 bases between. This CDR3 spans 16 amino acids. CDR1 is MNHEY, CDR2 SMNVEV, per germline (reference sequence).

The chain links TRBV19 to TRBJ2-7, with 7 bases fitting TRBD2. Germline V lookup: CDR1 LNHDA, CDR2 SQIVND (reference sequence). This CDR3 has 12 amino acids. Trimming removed 4 bases from V and 5 bases from J; junction bases left unmatched: 2. This CDR3 reads CASSSGRHEQYF. The CDR3 DNA is TGTGCCAGTAGTAGCGGGAGACACGAGCAGTACTTC.

The rearrangement uses TRBV6-5 and TRBJ2-7, with 10 nucleotides matching TRBD1. From germline, CDR1 is MNHEY and CDR2 SVGAGI. The CDR3 extends over 16 amino acids. V lost 0 bases to trimming and J lost 3 bases; unmatched junction nucleotides: 5. The CDR3: CASSYSGTGVHYEQYF. The CDR3 DNA follows: TGTGCCAGCAGTTACTCAGGGACAGGGGTTCACTACGAGCAGTACTTC.